This T cell receptor (beta chain) was sequenced for a study of beta chain features in type 1 diabetes. The sequenced template was cDNA made from the entire isolated RNA. Sequencing used immunoSEQ multiplex PCR; TCRdb keeps in-frame clones, though not all of them. Among 300,000 to 350,000 clones listed, 6.5% to 10% were seen once. The CDR3 has 10 amino acids. V lost 7 bases to trimming and J lost 3 bases, with 3 bases between them. Germline CDR1 is MGHDK and CDR2 is SYGVNS. The receptor was derived from a woman aged 18-29 years in good health. Sample: central memory CD4+ T cells from blood. J is TRBJ2-5 and V is TRBV25-1; D is unresolved. CDR3 DNA sequence: TGTGCCAGCACAAAAGAGACCCAGTACTTC. It is translated as CASTKETQYF.